This T cell receptor (beta chain) was identified during a study of T-cell memory formation after mild COVID-19. Study findings and constraints: Prior to infection, memory already included some responding clones, suggesting cross-reactive memory joined. Contracting clones from day 15 to 85 had balanced CD4/CD8; later expanders favoured CD4+.

TCRdb called the 5' RACE reads again in MiXCR, with one record for every CDR3 protein. The sample includes more than 200,000 distinct CDR3 sequences, 15% to 20% of them seen just once. V trimming: 3 bases; J trimming: 2 bases; junction bases outside the gene matches: 2. CDR1 is SGDLS, CDR2 YYNGEE, per germline. This CDR3 is built from 14 residues. Of note for this clonotype: The antigen is not known.

This chain links TRBV9 with TRBJ2-3; 8 bases are a match to TRBD2. This clonotype originated in a man in his late teens or twenties who had mild COVID-19 (a few samples of this study predate the infection). Cell type and time point are not known. The sample comprised PBMCs or a T cell subset sorted from them (not recorded which). This CDR3 reads CASSGSGNTDTQYF. In DNA form, the CDR3 reads TGTGCCAGCAGCGGTAGCGGGAACACAGATACGCAGTATTTT.